This TCR beta chain was sequenced for a study of blood T cells in healthy people across ages. Study-wide points: Higher diversity and more naive CD4+ cells were features of long-lived donors, compared to aged donors.

This clonotype has more than one count but fewer than ten. Its antigen is not known. In germline, CDR1 is DFQATT, CDR2 SNEGSKA (reference sequence). The CDR3 covers 11 residues. The authors ran a second PCR of roughly 6 to 12 cycles using a sample-barcoded 5' primer and a J-beta primer mix. Every sample gave at least 2.5 million paired-end reads containing CDR3. A single record per CDR3 protein comes from TCRdb applying MiXCR to the 5' RACE reads. The sample yields 1 million or so distinct CDR3 sequences, under 30% seen once. The sample was also reused in another study, on T cells of mothers and their children.

The rearrangement links TRBV20-1 to TRBJ2-5; weak D call: TRBD2 (6 bases). The end of the DNA is better explained by TRBJ2-1, so the J call may be wrong. This TCR derives from a girl aged 2-10 years in good health. Sequenced material: blood. The CDR3 region is CSARRVDEQFF. CDR3 nucleotide sequence: TGCAGTGCGCGGAGGGTAGATGAGCAGTTCTTC.